These 7 T cell receptor beta chains were sequenced from one sample in a study of shared clonotypes between healthy human individuals. The protocol was immunoSEQ multiplex PCR, while the TCRdb copy is restricted to in-frame clones and leaves out a portion. The table has some 2,500,000 clones, 80% to 95% seen once. The sequencing sample was made of naive CD4+ T cells from PBMCs. Subset noted: CD45RA+ positively selected. Receptor source: a young man in good health. Some clones in this sample may be carry-over from other donors' samples.

This rearrangement joins TRBV7-2 to TRBJ2-3; TRBD2 aligns across 7 bases. This CDR3 spans 15 amino acids. Unmatched junction bases numbered 12, after V lost 5 bases and J lost 7 bases. Germline V CDR1 and CDR2: SGHTA, FQGNSA. CDR3 protein: CASSPGGGPQYTQYF. Written as DNA, the CDR3 is TGTGCCAGCAGCCCGGGGGGAGGCCCACAATATACGCAGTATTTT.

The rearrangement joins TRBV28 to TRBJ2-1; D possibly corresponds to TRBD2 (6 bases). This CDR3 comprises 16 residues. Germline V gene sequence: CDR1 MDHEN, CDR2 SYDVKM. V gave up 4 bases and J gave up 0 bases, with 13 bases separating them. The CDR3 nucleotides are TGTGCCAGCAGTTCCCCATCTAGCGCCTCCTACAATGAGCAGTTCTTC. The encoded protein is CASSSPSSASYNEQFF. The full variable domain, completed using reference TRBV28 and TRBJ2-1, is DVKVTQSSRYLVKRTGEKVFLECVQDMDHENMFWYRQDPGLGLRLIYFSYDVKMKEKGDIPEGYSVSREKKERFSLILESASTNQTSMYLCASSSPSSASYNEQFFGPGTRLTVL.

This sequence joins TRBV9 and TRBJ1-4, with unresolved D. Trimming cost V 3 bases and J 8 bases, with 14 bases left between them. The CDR3 runs to 14 residues. CDR1 is SGDLS and CDR2 is YYNGEE in the germline V gene. DNA of the CDR3: TGTGCCAGCAGCGAGAGGGCCAGACCCGAAAAACTGTTTTTT. Translated, it gives CASSERARPEKLFF.

This clone was seen once. The sample carries other DNA sequences with the same CDR3. This chain connects TRBV6-5 to TRBJ2-5, with a possible D match to TRBD2 (5 bases). The CDR3 runs 14 residues. V gave up 0 bases and J gave up 5 bases, with 10 bases separating them. CDR1 is MNHEY and CDR2 is SVGAGI in the germline V gene. The CDR3, as DNA: TGTGCCAGCAGTTACTCGTGGGGAGACGAGACCCAGTACTTC. Translated, it gives CASSYSWGDETQYF.

This chain connects TRBV2 to TRBJ2-1, with D unclear. CDR1 is SNHLY and CDR2 is FYNNEI in the germline V gene. The ends were cut back, 6 bases at V and 0 bases at J, with 15 bases in the middle. CDR3 length equals 16 residues. The CDR3 coding sequence is TGTGCCAGCAGGCTCCCTCCGCGAGGCTCCTACAATGAGCAGTTCTTC. Its translation is CASRLPPRGSYNEQFF. The whole variable domain, remainder taken from reference TRBV2 and TRBJ2-1, is EPEVTQTPSHQVTQMGQEVILRCVPISNHLYFYWYRQILGQKVEFLVSFYNNEISEKSEIFDDQFSVERPDGSNFTLKIRSTKLEDSAMYFCASRLPPRGSYNEQFFGPGTRLTVL.

This chain connects TRBV6-1 to TRBJ1-2; no definite D call. CDR3 length equals 13 residues. CDR1 is MNHNS, CDR2 SASEGT, per germline. With 7 bases removed from V and 5 bases from J, the gap between germline ends came to 14 bases. The CDR3 loop is CASMNTMRYGYTF. CDR3 coding DNA: TGTGCCAGCATGAACACCATGAGATATGGCTACACCTTC.

This clone was recorded only once. This chain joins TRBV28 and TRBJ1-3; 8 positions agree with TRBD1. Looked up from germline, CDR1 is MDHEN and CDR2 is SYDVKM. Trimming at V came to 5 bases and at J to 0 bases, leaving 9 bases not matched to a gene. The length of the CDR3 is 17 residues. CDR3 coding DNA: TGTGCCAGCAGTCCGACAGGGGCCCCGACCTCTGGAAACACCATATATTTT. Amino acids: CASSPTGAPTSGNTIYF.